The 21 T cell receptor beta chains reported below all come from one sample, sequenced in a study of identical twins. MiXCR, run by TCRdb on the 5' RACE reads, gives a single entry per CDR3 protein. The sample lists 450,000 to 650,000 distinct CDR3 sequences, roughly 15% occurring once. These data also featured in a second study, about yellow fever vaccine responses in identical twins.

Sequenced: CD4+ T cells sorted from blood. Source of these receptors: a woman between 18 and 30 years old in good health.

The chain combines TRBV5-1 with TRBJ2-1; 11 bases are shared with TRBD2. J was trimmed by 0 bases and V by 0 bases; bases with no gene match: 5. There are 18 residues in the CDR3. Germline CDR1 SGHRS, CDR2 YFSETQ. CDR3 sequence: CASSLVPSGGSSYNEQFF. CDR3 bases: TGCGCCAGCAGCTTGGTTCCTAGCGGGGGGAGCTCCTACAATGAGCAGTTCTTC.

V is TRBV5-5 and J is TRBJ2-3; D is perhaps TRBD2 (6 bases). Germline loops: CDR1 SGHKS, CDR2 YYEKEE (reference sequence). The ends were cut back, 0 bases at V and 6 bases at J, with 11 bases in the middle. This CDR3 spans 14 amino acids. The CDR3: CASSLGLVADTQYF. For the CDR3, the DNA is TGTGCCAGCAGCTTGGGACTAGTTGCCGATACGCAGTATTTT.

This clonotype has only a few counts. The chain links TRBV12-3 or TRBV12-4 to TRBJ2-5; D remains unclear. CDR3 size: 14 residues. V gave up 5 bases and J gave up 5 bases, with 15 bases separating them. CDR3 bases: TGTGCCAGCAGTATCGGCCCCCCGCGGGAGACCCAGTACTTC. This sequence encodes CASSIGPPRETQYF.

This chain uses TRBV12-3 or TRBV12-4 with TRBJ1-3; 12 nucleotides line up with TRBD1. The CDR3 extends over 15 amino acids. Trimming at V came to 4 bases and at J to 8 bases, leaving 6 bases not matched to a gene. The CDR3 DNA follows: TGTGCCAGCAGTTACGCGGGACAGGGGGCATACACCATATATTTT. Translated: CASSYAGQGAYTIYF.

V usage is TRBV12-3 or TRBV12-4 and J usage is TRBJ1-4; weak D call: TRBD1 (6 bases). This CDR3 is built from 15 residues. Trimming removed 5 bases at V and 0 bases at J, with 10 bases between. In DNA, the CDR3 is TGTGCCAGCAGTGGGCGACAGGCAACTAATGAAAAACTGTTTTTT. It translates to CASSGRQATNEKLFF.

This clonotype occurred a few times. This sequence joins TRBV28 and TRBJ2-2; D gene ambiguous. Looked up from germline, CDR1 is MDHEN and CDR2 is SYDVKM. Deletions cut 5 bases from V and 7 bases from J, with 14 bases between. This CDR3 has 14 amino acids. The chain's CDR3 is CASSQDARVGELFF. The DNA of the CDR3 is TGTGCCAGCAGTCAGGACGCCCGGGTCGGGGAGCTGTTTTTT.

The chain carries TRBV4-1 and TRBJ2-5, with 10 positions matching TRBD2. Trimming at V came to 3 bases and at J to 3 bases, leaving 4 bases not matched to a gene. CDR3 length: 15 residues. Germline loops: CDR1 MGHRA, CDR2 YSYEKL. The CDR3 DNA reads TGCGCCAGCAGCCATCTAGCGGGAGTAGAAGAGACCCAGTACTTC. Its protein product is CASSHLAGVEETQYF.

This clonotype showed up just once. The chain combines TRBV20-1 with TRBJ2-3; D gene unclear. Germline assignment: CDR1 DFQATT and CDR2 SNEGSKA (reference sequence). Trimming left V 3 bases short and J 3 bases short, with 13 bases between. CDR3 size: 14 residues. The CDR3 nucleotides read TGCAGTGCTAGTCGTCTAGAGCGAACAGATACGCAGTATTTT. Its protein product is CSASRLERTDTQYF.

This clonotype was detected only a few times. This chain uses TRBV6-1 with TRBJ2-2; 14 positions agree with TRBD2. The germline V gene has CDR1 MNHNS and CDR2 SASEGT. The V and J ends lost 3 bases and 6 bases, in that order; junction bases with no gene match: 6. The CDR3 sequence is 17 residues long. CDR3 residues: CASSDPGLAGVAGELFF. CDR3 DNA sequence: TGTGCCAGCAGTGATCCGGGACTAGCGGGAGTAGCCGGGGAGCTGTTTTTT.

The chain joins TRBV20-1 to TRBJ2-3, with 8 bases aligning to TRBD1. Trimming took 3 bases from V and 3 from J; bases not matched to a gene: 5. Germline V CDR1 and CDR2: DFQATT, SNEGSKA (reference sequence). This CDR3 has 14 residues. The CDR3 loop reads CSASRTGTTDTQYF. The CDR3 nucleotides read TGCAGTGCTAGCCGGACAGGGACGACAGATACGCAGTATTTT.

There are a few counts of this clonotype. This chain links TRBV3-1 with TRBJ2-7, with 11 bases fitting TRBD2. The length of the CDR3 is 15 residues. V lost 1 base, J lost 5 bases, and 4 bases stayed unmatched. Germline assignment: CDR1 LGHDT and CDR2 YNNKEL (reference sequence). CDR3 residues: CASSQGTSGFDEQYF. As DNA, the CDR3 is TGTGCCAGCAGCCAAGGGACTAGCGGGTTCGACGAGCAGTACTTC.

This clonotype was detected only a few times. V is TRBV15 and J is TRBJ1-1; maybe TRBD1 (5 bases). The CDR3 loop spans 15 amino acids. Trimming removed 1 base at V and 1 base at J, with 10 bases between. Germline-derived CDR1 and CDR2 are LNHNV and YYDKDF (reference sequence). The chain's CDR3 is CATSRGGGTNTEAFF. CDR3 nucleotide sequence: TGTGCCACCAGCAGAGGGGGGGGGACGAACACTGAAGCTTTCTTT.

This clonotype has a handful of counts. The V call is TRBV20-1, the J call TRBJ2-7; D unclear. The CDR3 length is 12 residues. V was clipped by 1 base and J by 3 bases, with 7 bases between them. Germline CDR1 DFQATT, CDR2 SNEGSKA (reference sequence). The CDR3 region is CSARGRNYEQYF. As DNA, the CDR3 is TGCAGTGCTAGAGGACGCAACTACGAGCAGTACTTC.

The V gene is TRBV20-1, the J gene TRBJ1-5, with D tentatively TRBD1 (5 bases). V dropped 0 bases and J dropped 2 bases, with 14 bases sitting between them. The length of the CDR3 is 16 residues. From germline, CDR1 is DFQATT and CDR2 SNEGSKA (reference sequence). The CDR3 bases are TGCAGTGCTAGAGATTGGGGCAGCTCTCGCAATCAGCCCCAGCATTTT. This codes for CSARDWGSSRNQPQHF.

Only a few counts were recorded for this clonotype. The genes are TRBV3-1 and TRBJ2-3; 8 bases agree with TRBD2. The germline V gene has CDR1 LGHDT and CDR2 YNNKEL (reference sequence). This CDR3 contains 15 residues. The J segment lost 1 base and the V segment lost 5 bases, leaving 5 bases of the junction unmatched. The CDR3 is CASSERGGRTDTQYF. CDR3 in DNA: TGTGCCAGCAGCGAACGGGGGGGACGCACAGATACGCAGTATTTT.

V and J are TRBV20-1 and TRBJ2-3; TRBD1 matches at 11 bases. This CDR3 is built from 15 residues. V shed 5 bases, J shed 4 bases, and the junction held 8 bases outside the gene matches. Germline CDR1 reads DFQATT; CDR2 reads SNEGSKA (reference sequence). The CDR3 nucleotides are TGCAGTGCTTCCCGGGACAGGGGGTTCGCAGATACGCAGTATTTT. Translated: CSASRDRGFADTQYF.

The chain has TRBV4-1 and TRBJ1-1; D gene ambiguous. Looked up from germline, CDR1 is MGHRA and CDR2 is YSYEKL. The CDR3 is 16 residues long. V dropped 4 bases and J dropped 1 base, with 16 bases sitting between them. The CDR3 sequence: CASSPYTSTGNTEAFF. DNA for the CDR3: TGCGCCAGCAGCCCCTATACCTCGACGGGGAACACTGAAGCTTTCTTT.

This clonotype was counted a few times. The V call is TRBV12-3 or TRBV12-4, the J call TRBJ2-7, with a weak D call TRBD1 (5 bases). Trimming took 3 bases from V and 6 from J, leaving 9 bases between them. The CDR3 length is 12 residues. CDR3 in amino acids: CASSFHGAEQYV. The DNA of the CDR3 is TGTGCCAGCAGTTTTCATGGGGCCGAGCAGTACGTC.

This sequence joins TRBV29-1 and TRBJ2-4; 7 bases match TRBD2. V lost 5 bases, J lost 0 bases, and 4 bases stayed unmatched. The germline V gene has CDR1 SQVTM and CDR2 ANQGSEA. The length of the CDR3 is 14 residues. The DNA of the CDR3 is TGCAGCGTTCGGGGGGTCATAGCCAAAAACATTCAGTACTTC. Its protein is CSVRGVIAKNIQYF.

This sequence joins TRBV12-3 or TRBV12-4 and TRBJ2-7, with 12 bases aligning to TRBD2. This CDR3 is built from 14 residues. V shed 8 bases, J shed 7 bases, and the junction held 9 bases outside the gene matches. The DNA for the CDR3 is TGTGCCAGCGGGTCGACTAGCGGGGGTAGAGAGCAGTACGTC. Its protein is CASGSTSGGREQYV.

This clonotype has only a few counts. The chain uses TRBV12-3 or TRBV12-4 and TRBJ2-2; 7 bases line up with TRBD2. This CDR3 comprises 14 residues. Germline trimming cut 3 bases from V and 6 bases from J; bases unmatched to any gene: 4. CDR3 nucleotide sequence: TGTGCCAGCAGTTTTGGGAGGGTACCCGGGGAGCTGTTTTTT. Translation: CASSFGRVPGELFF.